The rows below give T cell receptor beta chains drawn from one sample of a study of human T cells and chemical hapten exposure. TCRdb used MiXCR to reprocess the RACE reads, holding one entry per CDR3 protein. The data hold about 90,000 distinct CDR3 sequences, with roughly 11% observed a single time. This material consisted of whole blood, taken in connection with sensitization to the hapten diphenylcyclopropenone (DPC). Receptors were obtained from a woman between 25 and 40 years old with alopecia areata. Some clones in this sample may be carry-over from other donors' samples. Each CDR3 is given with its conserved first and last residue.

J: TRBJ1-1; V: TRBV5-4; CDR3: CASSLTAYTEAFF
J: TRBJ2-5; V: TRBV28; CDR3: CASSPEGRSETQYF
J: TRBJ2-3; V: TRBV9; CDR3: CASSARQGRSDTQYF
J: TRBJ2-3; V: TRBV10-3; CDR3: CAISDTGGTDTQYF
J: TRBJ2-5; V: TRBV29-1; CDR3: CSVGSQETQYF
J: TRBJ2-1; V: TRBV11-1; CDR3: CASSPWREARNEQFF
J: TRBJ2-7; V: TRBV10-3; CDR3: CAISESDEQYF
J: TRBJ1-1; V: TRBV7-8; CDR3: CASSTTTHTEAFF
J: TRBJ2-2; V: TRBV6-2/TRBV6-3; CDR3: CASSYATRNTGELFF
J: TRBJ2-1; V: TRBV7-2; CDR3: CASSLAGEQFF